Listed below are T cell receptor beta chains from one sample, sequenced in a study of blood T cell repertoires in COVID-19. Here immunoSEQ multiplex PCR was the method, and the copy in TCRdb shows in-frame clones only, minus some. The sample contains fewer than 110,000 clones, 85% to 95% of which appear only once. The sample consisted of peripheral blood. Source of these receptors: a man aged 45-65 years with active COVID-19. The CDR3 runs from the conserved cysteine through the conserved F or W. Fields, in order: J gene, V gene, D gene, clone size, CDR3 DNA, CDR3 protein. The D gene is left open where the match is weak. Only part of the rows carry a size: once, few, many, or a class if the clone is expanded.

>TRBJ2-1|TRBV27|TRBD2|.
TGTGCCAGCAGTTTATCATCGGTAGCGGGAGTTCTCGGTGAGCAGTTCTTC
CASSLSSVAGVLGEQFF
>TRBJ1-2|TRBV27|TRBD1|.
TGTGCCAGCGGTGGACTGGGACAGGGCTACTATGGCTACACCTTC
CASGGLGQGYYGYTF
>TRBJ1-1|TRBV29-1|.|once
TGCAGCGTTGGAGGAAAAGGGGTCACTGAAGCTTTCTTT
CSVGGKGVTEAFF
>TRBJ2-1|TRBV7-9|TRBD2|.
TGTGCCAGCAGCCTACCGGAACTAGCGGGAGGTTCGAATGAGCAGTTCTTC
CASSLPELAGGSNEQFF
>TRBJ1-1|TRBV18|.|few
TGTGCCAGCTCACCACTCCAGGGAAACACTGAAGCTTTCTTT
CASSPLQGNTEAFF
>TRBJ1-2|TRBV5-8|.|.
TGTGCCAGCAGTATGGGAGGGGATTATGGCTACACCTTC
CASSMGGDYGYTF
>TRBJ1-2|TRBV28|TRBD1|.
TGTGCCAGCAGTATCTCAAGGGGGCTGGGGTATGGCTACACCTTC
CASSISRGLGYGYTF
>TRBJ1-3|TRBV6-4|.|.
TGTGCCAGCAGCGCCGTGGGGCGAAGGGACACCATATATTTT
CASSAVGRRDTIYF
>TRBJ2-5|TRBV24-1|TRBD1|.
TGTGCCACCAGTGACCCGGGGACAGGGGGCTTGTTCCAAGAGACCCAGTACTTC
CATSDPGTGGLFQETQYF
>TRBJ2-2|TRBV4-1|.|.
TGCGCCAGCAGCCAAGGGCAGGGGCCTACCGGGGAGCTGTTTTTT
CASSQGQGPTGELFF
>TRBJ2-1|TRBV5-1|TRBD2|few
TGCGCCAGCAGCTTGGGCGCGGGAGTAGGGGAGCAGTTCTTC
CASSLGAGVGEQFF
>TRBJ1-6|TRBV30|TRBD1|many
TGTGCCTGGAGCGAACCGGGACAGGAGTCCTCACCCCTCCACTTT
CAWSEPGQESSPLHF
>TRBJ2-1|TRBV5-1|.|.
TGCGCCAGCAGCTTGGTTGACGGGGGAAATGTAAATGAGCAGTTCTTC
CASSLVDGGNVNEQFF
>TRBJ1-1|TRBV9|.|.
TGTGCCAGCAGCGTAGTTATACCAGGGCACACTGAAGCTTTCTTT
CASSVVIPGHTEAFF
>TRBJ2-7|TRBV5-1|.|few
TGCGCCAGCAGCTTGATAGGGGACGAGCAGTACTTC
CASSLIGDEQYF
>TRBJ1-4|TRBV19|TRBD1|.
TGTGCCAGTAGTATTGGGCGGACAGGGAGTGAAAAACTGTTTTTT
CASSIGRTGSEKLFF
>TRBJ2-7|TRBV7-9|TRBD2|.
TGTGCCAGCAGCTTAGGGGAGGGCCTGCAGTACTTC
CASSLGEGLQYF
>TRBJ2-7|TRBV5-1|.|once
TGCGCCAGCAGCTACAAGACAGTCTTGGACGGGGAGCAGTACTTC
CASSYKTVLDGEQYF
>TRBJ1-1|TRBV20-1|TRBD1|.
TGCAGTGCTGAGGACAGGGCCGCTTTCTTT
CSAEDRAAFF